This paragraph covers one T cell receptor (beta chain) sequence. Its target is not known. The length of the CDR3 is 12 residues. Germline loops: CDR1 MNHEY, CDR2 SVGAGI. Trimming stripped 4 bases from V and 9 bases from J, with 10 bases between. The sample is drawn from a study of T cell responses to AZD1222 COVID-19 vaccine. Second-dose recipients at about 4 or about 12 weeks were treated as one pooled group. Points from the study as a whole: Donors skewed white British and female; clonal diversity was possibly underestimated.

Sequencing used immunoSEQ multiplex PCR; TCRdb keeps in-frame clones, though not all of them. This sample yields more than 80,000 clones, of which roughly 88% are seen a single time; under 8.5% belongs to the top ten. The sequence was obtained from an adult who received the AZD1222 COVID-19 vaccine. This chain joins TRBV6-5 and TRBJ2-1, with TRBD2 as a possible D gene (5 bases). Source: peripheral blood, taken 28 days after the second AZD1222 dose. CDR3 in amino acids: CASSSGIGEQFF. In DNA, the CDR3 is TGTGCCAGCAGTTCGGGAATTGGTGAGCAGTTCTTC.